These 31 T cell receptor beta chains originate from one sample sequenced in a study of T cell responses to AZD1222 COVID-19 vaccine. Profiling relied on immunoSEQ multiplex PCR, and the TCRdb table lists in-frame clones only, not all of them. Found here are 130,000 or so clones, approximately 90% of them singletons; the top ten hold 8.5% to 14%. Here the sequenced sample was peripheral blood, taken on day 0 of MenACWY control vaccination. These receptors were collected from an adult in good health.

The V call is TRBV7-9, the J call TRBJ1-4, with D tentatively TRBD1 (5 bases). The CDR3 runs to 15 residues. The V and J ends lost 5 bases and 3 bases respectively, with 13 bases between them. Looked up from germline, CDR1 is SEHNR and CDR2 is FQNEAQ (reference sequence). CDR3 sequence (DNA): TGTGCCAGCAGCCGTCAGGGTAGTCCTAATGAAAAACTGTTTTTT. Translating it yields CASSRQGSPNEKLFF.

This clone has just a few counts. The rearrangement links TRBV4-2 to TRBJ1-2, with unresolved D. The CDR3 covers 14 residues. Deletions cut 1 base from V and 4 bases from J, with 10 bases between. The germline gives CDR1 LGHNA, CDR2 YNFKEQ. The CDR3 loop reads CASSQGTLGYGYTF. In DNA form, the CDR3 reads TGTGCCAGCAGCCAAGGGACCCTCGGCTATGGCTACACCTTC.

This clone was counted a few times. The chain couples TRBV9 to TRBJ2-3; no firm D call. The CDR3 loop spans 15 amino acids. Trimming left V 2 bases short and J 1 base short, with 11 bases between. In germline, CDR1 is SGDLS, CDR2 YYNGEE. The CDR3 DNA sequence: TGTGCCAGCAGCGTTGTGGATTATGGCACAGATACGCAGTATTTT. Amino acids: CASSVVDYGTDTQYF.

This rearrangement joins TRBV5-1 to TRBJ1-3, with 7 bases that match TRBD1. Germline CDR1 SGHRS, CDR2 YFSETQ. V gave up 2 bases and J gave up 2 bases; unmatched junction bases: 4. The CDR3 is 15 residues long. CDR3 DNA: TGCGCCAGCAGCTTTCAGGGGGAAGCTGGAAACACCATATATTTT. Translating gives CASSFQGEAGNTIYF.

The chain uses TRBV5-4 and TRBJ1-6; 9 bases are a match to TRBD1. Trimming cost V 5 bases and J 10 bases; bases outside gene matches: 7. In germline, CDR1 is SGHNT, CDR2 YYREEE (reference sequence). The CDR3 is 14 amino acids. CDR3 sequence reads: CASRPGQGSSPLHF. CDR3 bases: TGTGCCAGCAGACCCGGACAGGGGAGCTCACCCCTCCACTTT.

V gene TRBV30 combines with J gene TRBJ2-7; no firm D call. V was shortened by 4 bases and J by 2 bases, with 15 bases between the two germline ends. The CDR3 length is 14 residues. Germline CDR1 is GTSNPN and CDR2 is SVGIG (reference sequence). For the CDR3, the DNA is TGTGCCTGGACTACCGTTATGAATGCCTACGAGCAGTACTTC. It encodes CAWTTVMNAYEQYF.

This chain connects TRBV7-3 to TRBJ2-2, with TRBD2 identical over 8 bases. The V and J ends lost 6 bases and 2 bases, in that order; junction bases with no gene match: 5. The germline gives CDR1 SGHTA, CDR2 FQGTGA. This CDR3 has 15 residues. Here the CDR3 reads CASRRLATNTGELFF. Here the CDR3 DNA reads TGTGCCAGCAGACGACTAGCGACCAACACCGGGGAGCTGTTTTTT.

This chain links TRBV5-4 with TRBJ2-2, with 7 bases matching TRBD1. This CDR3 contains 17 residues. With 3 bases clipped from V and 1 base from J, the junction kept 9 bases outside the gene matches. Germline CDR1 reads SGHNT; CDR2 reads YYREEE (reference sequence). CDR3 in amino acids: CASSSEPGQVNTGELFF. CDR3 nucleotide sequence: TGTGCCAGCAGCTCCGAACCAGGACAGGTGAACACCGGGGAGCTGTTTTTT.

The chain couples TRBV9 to TRBJ2-7; TRBD2 matches 9 bases. The V segment lost 3 bases and the J segment 4 bases; nucleotides outside the gene matches: 8. Germline CDR1 is SGDLS and CDR2 is YYNGEE. The CDR3 is made up of 15 amino acids. The CDR3 loop reads CASSAEGREGYEQYF. CDR3 DNA sequence: TGTGCCAGCAGCGCCGAGGGGCGGGAGGGATACGAGCAGTACTTC.

This clone was observed a single time. V is TRBV7-3 and J is TRBJ1-2; D is undetermined. Germline CDR1 SGHTA, CDR2 FQGTGA. The CDR3 has 13 residues. V lost 6 bases to trimming and J lost 2 bases, with 10 bases between them. CDR3 loop: CASSYGRNYGYTF. The CDR3 nucleotides are TGTGCCAGCAGTTACGGACGGAACTATGGCTACACCTTC.

J is TRBJ1-5 and V is TRBV7-6, with 9 positions matching TRBD1. J was trimmed by 7 bases and V by 4 bases; bases with no gene match: 8. Germline CDR1 reads SGHVS; CDR2 reads FNYEAQ. This CDR3 region has 15 residues. The CDR3 is CASSSAPGQGQPQHF. For the CDR3, the DNA is TGTGCCAGCAGCTCAGCTCCGGGACAGGGACAGCCCCAGCATTTT.

The chain is built from TRBV27 and TRBJ2-7; 12 bases align to TRBD2. Trimming took 5 bases from V and 2 from J; bases not matched to a gene: 7. The CDR3 length is 16 residues. Germline CDR1 reads MNHEY; CDR2 reads SMNVEV (reference sequence). The CDR3 DNA reads as TGTGCCAGCAGTCCGAAACTAGCGGGAGGTCCCTACGAGCAGTACTTC. Encoded protein: CASSPKLAGGPYEQYF.

V gene TRBV6-5 combines with J gene TRBJ2-2; weak D call: TRBD1 (6 bases). V lost 5 bases and J 1 base, leaving 11 bases between the germline ends. From germline, CDR1 is MNHEY and CDR2 SVGAGI. CDR3 length: 15 residues. CDR3: CASSTRTENTGELFF. For the CDR3, the DNA is TGTGCCAGCAGTACCCGGACAGAGAACACCGGGGAGCTGTTTTTT.

The chain links TRBV7-3 to TRBJ2-1, with 10 positions matching TRBD1. Unmatched junction bases numbered 3, after V lost 9 bases and J lost 7 bases. The CDR3 consists of 12 residues. Germline-derived CDR1 and CDR2 are SGHTA and FQGTGA. In DNA, the CDR3 is TGTGCCAGTTCGGGACAGGGGAATGAGCAGTTCTTC. Translating gives CASSGQGNEQFF.

The V call is TRBV5-5, the J call TRBJ1-5; 7 nucleotides align to TRBD1. This CDR3 region has 15 residues. Germline V gene sequence: CDR1 SGHKS, CDR2 YYEKEE (reference sequence). The ends lost 3 bases at V and 9 bases at J; junction bases unmatched: 12. The CDR3 nucleotides are TGTGCCAGCAGCTCAGACCGGGACAGCAATTGGCCCCAGCATTTT. Translation gives CASSSDRDSNWPQHF.

This clone came up once. The chain recombines TRBV9 with TRBJ1-6, with D perhaps TRBD1 (5 bases). Trimming took 0 bases from V and 7 from J, leaving 14 bases between them. The V gene's germline CDR1 is SGDLS and CDR2 YYNGEE. This CDR3 is 16 amino acids long. The CDR3 protein is CASSVGGQGLNSPLHF. CDR3 bases: TGTGCCAGCAGCGTAGGGGGCCAGGGATTAAATTCACCCCTCCACTTT.

The chain carries TRBV2 and TRBJ2-2; 8 bases agree with TRBD1. The length of the CDR3 is 16 residues. CDR1 is SNHLY, CDR2 FYNNEI, per germline. V lost 4 bases and J lost 0; bases outside the gene matches: 4. The CDR3 DNA sequence: TGTGCCAGCAGTGCACAGGGGGTAGCGAACACCGGGGAGCTGTTTTTT. Translation gives CASSAQGVANTGELFF.

The V call is TRBV21-1, the J call TRBJ1-5; the DNA was not used to check the table's D call, TRBD1. TRBV21-1 is shown as a pseudogene. The CDR3 has 14 residues. The CDR3 spells CASRDRGRGQPQHF. Written as DNA, the CDR3 is TGTGCCAGCCGAGACAGGGGCAGGGGTCAGCCCCAGCATTTT.

The genes are TRBV6-4 and TRBJ2-3; no firm D call. V lost 0 bases, J lost 6 bases, and 7 bases lay in between. The CDR3 length is 13 residues. CDR1 MRHNA and CDR2 SNTAGT come from the germline V gene. As DNA, the CDR3 is TGTGCCAGCAGTGACTCAGAGGTGGATACGCAGTATTTT. It encodes CASSDSEVDTQYF.

The rearrangement links TRBV24-1 to TRBJ1-1; no clear D gene. Looked up from germline, CDR1 is KGHDR and CDR2 is SFDVKD. The CDR3 runs to 15 residues. The germline V and J ends were trimmed by 5 bases and 1 base, with 13 bases remaining between them. The CDR3 nucleotides are TGTGCCACCAGTGTGGAGGGTTCGAAGAACACTGAAGCTTTCTTT. Amino acids: CATSVEGSKNTEAFF.

The DNA for the CDR3 is TGCGCCAGCAGCTTGGACGGCAGGGGGCCGGATACGCAGTATTTT. As protein: CASSLDGRGPDTQYF. The chain recombines TRBV5-1 with TRBJ2-3, with 8 bases matching TRBD1. This CDR3 spans 15 amino acids. Germline CDR1 and CDR2: SGHRS and YFSETQ. The ends lost 0 bases at V and 6 bases at J; junction bases unmatched: 6.

The V and J genes are TRBV3-1 (or the pseudogene TRBV3-2) and TRBJ2-3; D is possibly TRBD2 (6 bases). The CDR3 length is 12 residues. V shed 1 base and J shed 8 bases, with 7 bases lying between them. Germline V gene sequence: CDR1 LGHDT, CDR2 YNNKEL (reference sequence). CDR3 loop: CASSQVGGTQYF. The DNA of the CDR3 is TGTGCCAGCAGCCAAGTGGGGGGTACGCAGTATTTT.

This chain connects TRBV4-1 to TRBJ2-3; D unclear. Germline values: CDR1 MGHRA, CDR2 YSYEKL. This CDR3 has 12 amino acids. Trimming shortened V by 5 bases and J by 7 bases, and 10 bases separated the two germline ends. The CDR3 nucleotides read TGCGCCAGCAGCGCCTCCGCCTATACGCAGTATTTT. It yields the protein CASSASAYTQYF.

The rearrangement uses TRBV27 and TRBJ1-6; TRBD1 matches 8 bases. The CDR3 has 14 residues. The ends lost 9 bases at V and 7 bases at J; junction bases unmatched: 8. CDR1 and CDR2 (germline): MNHEY, SMNVEV (reference sequence). The CDR3 DNA reads as TGTGCCAGTTCGACGGGACAGGCCAATTCACCCCTCCACTTT. Amino acids: CASSTGQANSPLHF.

This clone came up once. The J gene is TRBJ2-2, the V gene TRBV9; TRBD1 aligns across 12 bases. The CDR3 has 17 residues. The V gene's germline CDR1 is SGDLS and CDR2 YYNGEE. J was trimmed by 4 bases and V by 4 bases; bases with no gene match: 8. DNA of the CDR3: TGTGCCAGCAGCTTCCCGGGACAGGGGGCCCTCACCGGGGAGCTGTTTTTT. Protein sequence: CASSFPGQGALTGELFF.

The rearrangement joins TRBV14 to TRBJ1-5, with D perhaps matching TRBD1 (5 bases). The CDR3 extends over 14 amino acids. Germline CDR1 and CDR2: SGHDN and FVKESK. Between the trimmed V and J ends, which lost 4 bases and 2 bases, there was a span of 9 bases. DNA of the CDR3: TGTGCCAGCAGCCCATCAGGGCGCAATCAGCCCCAGCATTTT. Amino acids: CASSPSGRNQPQHF.

The chain recombines TRBV30 with TRBJ1-3, with no clear D. This CDR3 spans 14 amino acids. Germline lookup yields CDR1 GTSNPN and CDR2 SVGIG (reference sequence). Trimming took 3 bases from V and 0 from J, leaving 9 bases between them. CDR3 in amino acids: CAWRVSGSGNTIYF. Written as DNA, the CDR3 is TGTGCCTGGAGGGTTTCGGGCTCTGGAAACACCATATATTTT.

This clone was observed a handful of times. The chain joins TRBV11-3 to TRBJ2-5, with 10 bases that match TRBD2. Germline values: CDR1 SGHNT, CDR2 YENEEA. V shed 8 bases and J 5 bases; nucleotides not matched to a gene: 8. CDR3 size: 14 residues. The CDR3 DNA reads TGTGCCAGCTCCCCCCTAGCGGGAGCTGAGACCCAGTACTTC. As protein: CASSPLAGAETQYF.

This rearrangement joins TRBV12-3 or TRBV12-4 to TRBJ2-4, with TRBD1 as a possible D gene (6 bases). With 3 bases removed from V and 6 bases from J, the gap between germline ends came to 9 bases. CDR3 size: 13 residues. The CDR3 region has the DNA TGTGCCAGCAGTTTCCAGGGGATAAACATTCAGTACTTC. Protein sequence: CASSFQGINIQYF.

The chain links TRBV11-3 to TRBJ1-4; D ambiguous. The germline V gene encodes CDR1 SGHNT and CDR2 YENEEA. This CDR3 has 14 amino acids. V lost 1 base to trimming and J lost 8 bases, with 11 bases between them. CDR3 coding DNA: TGTGCCAGCAGCTTAGTCCGGGGTACGGAAAAACTGTTTTTT. This translates into CASSLVRGTEKLFF.

This rearrangement joins TRBV28 to TRBJ1-1; possibly TRBD1 for D (6 bases). Trimming stripped 4 bases from V and 5 bases from J, with 17 bases between. Germline V gene lookup returns CDR1 MDHEN and CDR2 SYDVKM. CDR3 length: 15 amino acids. CDR3 amino acids: CASSSPRGAETEAFF. DNA of the CDR3: TGTGCCAGCAGTTCTCCCAGGGGCGCGGAGACTGAAGCTTTCTTT.